What follows describes a single T cell receptor beta chain. No cognate antigen has been identified for it. No base quality information exists; no much larger clone differs at one position. Sequenced on an Illumina HiSeq 1500. TCRdb reprocessed the public reads (quality trimming at Q25 with fastp, clone calling with MiXCR) and kept in-frame beta chains. Here each entry gathers all rows of one CDR3 protein and keeps the most common genes and DNA. The sample records just over 450,000 distinct CDR3 sequences, about two fifths of which are singletons. About two fifths of the sample is held by the ten biggest clonotypes. The data originate from a study of T cell repertoires in cytomegalovirus infection (dated by TCRdb to between 2018 and 2021). Looking at the study overall: Peptide stimulations targeted recently identified HLA-C-restricted CMV epitopes, whose presentation resists viral immunomodulation, together with well-studied HLA-B-restricted epitopes. Donor HLA type was relevant to the analysis, because carriage of CMV infection together with the matching HLA type was indicated by public TCR beta signatures.

Beyond this particular receptor, the publication reports: The ex vivo response was dominated by HLA-C-restricted CMV-specific TCR beta clonotypes, and the single most frequent clonotype in two of eight donors was supplied by these HLA-C-restricted clonotypes. Cumulative frequency of public TCR beta family members discriminated carriers of CMV infection plus the relevant HLA type in this cohort and an independent roughly 350-donor cohort.

In the paper's terms, the treatment or condition label means: in vitro stimulation with specific CMV peptide epitopes to enrich CMV-specific T cells. Including the terminal cysteine and phenylalanine, the CDR3 comprises 14 residues. Only the CDR3 region is kept as DNA, spanning 42 bases read in frame from base 1. The V end loses 6 bases and the J end loses 3 bases, and a stretch of 15 bases separates them. This material consisted of cultured PBMCs, taken from culture after CMV antigen stimulation. This clonotype was sampled from a human donor in good health (CMV status not recorded). Some clones in this sample may be carry-over from other donors' samples. The rearranged chain carries TRBV12-3 or TRBV12-4 and TRBJ2-7; tentative D gene TRBD1, with 5 bases matching. CDR3 loop: CASSNRGSNYEQYF. The DNA sequence is as follows: TGTGCCAGCAGCAATAGGGGTTCGAACTACGAGCAGTACTTC.